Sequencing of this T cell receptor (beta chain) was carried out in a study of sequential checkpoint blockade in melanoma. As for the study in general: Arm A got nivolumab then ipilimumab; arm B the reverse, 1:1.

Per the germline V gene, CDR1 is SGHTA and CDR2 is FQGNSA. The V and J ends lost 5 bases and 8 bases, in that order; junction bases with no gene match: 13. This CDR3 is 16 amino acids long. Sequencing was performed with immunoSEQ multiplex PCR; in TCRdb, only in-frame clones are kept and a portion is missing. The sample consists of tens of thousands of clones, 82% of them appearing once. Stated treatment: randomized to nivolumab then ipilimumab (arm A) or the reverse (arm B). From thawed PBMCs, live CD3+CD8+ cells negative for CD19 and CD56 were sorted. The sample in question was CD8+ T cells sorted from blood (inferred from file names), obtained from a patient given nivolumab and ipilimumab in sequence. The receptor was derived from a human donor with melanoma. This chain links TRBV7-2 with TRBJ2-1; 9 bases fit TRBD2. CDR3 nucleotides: TGTGCCAGCAGCCCGATGAGGGTAGGACTAGCGCATGAGCAGTTCTTC. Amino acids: CASSPMRVGLAHEQFF.